These 21 T cell receptor beta chains came from one sample sequenced in a study of blood T cell repertoires in COVID-19. Libraries were prepared by immunoSEQ multiplex PCR; TCRdb keeps only in-frame clonotypes and omits some of them. Of 250,000 to 300,000 clones listed, about 90% are singletons. The sample comprised PBMCs or T cells enriched from blood (not recorded which). The source of these receptors is a human donor in a cohort exposed to, infected with or recovered from COVID-19 (not recorded which). The donor label of this sample is uncertain.

The chain recombines TRBV6-5 with TRBJ1-3; maybe TRBD1 (5 bases). The CDR3 extends over 16 amino acids. The germline V gene encodes CDR1 MNHEY and CDR2 SVGAGI. V lost 0 bases and J 2 bases, leaving 11 bases between the germline ends. CDR3 region: CASSYSKGMPGNTIYF. The DNA for the CDR3 is TGTGCCAGCAGTTACTCCAAGGGGATGCCTGGAAACACCATATATTTT.

This clone has only one observation. Other DNA sequences in the same sample also yield this CDR3. The rearrangement joins TRBV9 to TRBJ2-3, with 12 bases aligning to TRBD2. J lost 1 base, V lost 3 bases, and 0 bases had no gene match. CDR1 and CDR2 (germline): SGDLS, YYNGEE. The CDR3 is 15 residues long. Here the CDR3 DNA reads TGTGCCAGCAGCGGGACTAGCGGGGGCACAGATACGCAGTATTTT. Its protein product is CASSGTSGGTDTQYF.

This clone was counted a single time. This chain connects TRBV10-1 to TRBJ1-1, with 8 bases aligning to TRBD1. The CDR3 has 15 amino acids. The germline V gene has CDR1 WNHNN and CDR2 SYGVQD (reference sequence). V trimming: 3 bases; J trimming: 2 bases; junction bases outside the gene matches: 5. This chain's CDR3 is CASSDGDRSNTEAFF. The DNA of the CDR3 is TGCGCCAGCAGTGATGGGGACAGGAGCAACACTGAAGCTTTCTTT.

This chain links TRBV7-3 with TRBJ2-3; D gene uncertain. Germline assignment: CDR1 SGHTA and CDR2 FQGTGA. This CDR3 has 14 residues. Trimming removed 1 base from V and 4 bases from J, with 9 bases in between. The CDR3 loop is CASSLIPLADTQYF. The CDR3 region has the DNA TGTGCCAGCAGCTTAATCCCCCTAGCAGATACGCAGTATTTT.

The rearrangement joins TRBV18 to TRBJ2-5; D perhaps matches TRBD2 (5 bases). In germline, CDR1 is KGHSH, CDR2 LQKENI. V lost 3 bases and J 3 bases, leaving 20 bases between the germline ends. There are 17 residues in the CDR3. The CDR3 nucleotides read TGTGCCAGCTCACCGAATGAAAGGGCCGGGGTGGAAGAGACCCAGTACTTC. Residues: CASSPNERAGVEETQYF.

CDR3 nucleotide sequence: TGTGCCACCAGCCCCGACCATGGGTGGCGAGCGGGGGGGCTGGTTGAGCAGTTCTTC. This translates into CATSPDHGWRAGGLVEQFF. The V call is TRBV15, the J call TRBJ2-1; TRBD2 matches at 10 bases. J was trimmed by 9 bases and V by 5 bases; bases with no gene match: 22. CDR3 length: 19 amino acids. The germline CDR1 and CDR2 sequences are LNHNV and YYDKDF (reference sequence).

The chain employs TRBV30 and TRBJ2-7; possibly TRBD1 for D (6 bases). Deletions cut 1 base from V and 5 bases from J, with 12 bases between. The CDR3 covers 13 residues. The V gene's germline CDR1 is GTSNPN and CDR2 SVGIG (reference sequence). CDR3 coding DNA: TGTGCCTGGAGTGCACAGGGTAACAACGAGCAGTACTTC. Protein product: CAWSAQGNNEQYF.

The chain joins TRBV18 to TRBJ2-5; 12 nucleotides line up with TRBD2. Looked up from germline, CDR1 is KGHSH and CDR2 is LQKENI. V was clipped by 4 bases and J by 4 bases; unmatched bases: 10. The CDR3 is 17 amino acids. CDR3 region: CASSLSPSGGAGETQYF. The CDR3 coding sequence is TGTGCCAGCTCACTCAGTCCTAGCGGGGGGGCCGGAGAGACCCAGTACTTC.

The chain carries TRBV12-3 or TRBV12-4 and TRBJ1-1; 8 bases are a match to TRBD1. The CDR3 has 12 amino acids. The J segment lost 11 bases and the V segment lost 3 bases, leaving 5 bases of the junction unmatched. The CDR3 coding sequence is TGTGCCAGCAGTTTGACAGGGGTCTTTGCTTTCTTT. Translation: CASSLTGVFAFF.

The rearrangement uses TRBV27 and TRBJ2-1; D is perhaps TRBD2 (6 bases). CDR3 length: 15 residues. V dropped 5 bases and J dropped 6 bases, with 17 bases sitting between them. Germline CDR1 and CDR2: MNHEY and SMNVEV (reference sequence). CDR3 DNA: TGTGCCAGCAGTCCATGGGACTCACCTGCCAATGAGCAGTTCTTC. Translated, it gives CASSPWDSPANEQFF.

The sample holds one count of this clone. V is TRBV6-1 and J is TRBJ1-5, with D perhaps TRBD1 (5 bases). The length of the CDR3 is 16 residues. V was cut by 0 bases and J by 5 bases, with 14 bases left in between. Germline CDR1 and CDR2: MNHNS and SASEGT. The DNA for the CDR3 is TGTGCCAGCAGTGAAGCTTGGGGCAGGGCGGATCAGCCCCAGCATTTT. Protein product: CASSEAWGRADQPQHF.

CDR3 in amino acids: CAISLSYEQYF. Here the CDR3 DNA reads TGTGCCATCTCCCTTTCCTACGAGCAGTACTTC. The chain is built from TRBV10-3 and TRBJ2-7; D ambiguous. The germline V and J ends were trimmed by 8 bases and 1 base, with 6 bases remaining between them. The CDR3 extends over 11 amino acids. From germline, CDR1 is ENHRY and CDR2 SYGVKD.

The chain recombines TRBV19 with TRBJ2-2; D is perhaps TRBD2 (6 bases). Trimming shortened V by 6 bases and J by 1 base, and 18 bases separated the two germline ends. The CDR3 contains 17 residues. CDR1 and CDR2 from the germline V gene are LNHDA and SQIVND (reference sequence). The CDR3 loop is CASSQPRTGRNTGELFF. The CDR3 DNA is TGTGCCAGTAGCCAGCCCCGGACCGGGAGGAACACCGGGGAGCTGTTTTTT.

The V and J genes are TRBV18 and TRBJ1-1; D uncertain. This CDR3 comprises 14 residues. V was pared by 2 bases and J by 0 bases, with 7 bases between. Germline CDR1 is KGHSH and CDR2 is LQKENI. In DNA, the CDR3 is TGTGCCAGCTCACCAAACAGTCTGAACACTGAAGCTTTCTTT. Encoded protein: CASSPNSLNTEAFF.

The chain has TRBV10-1 and TRBJ1-4, with 8 bases matching TRBD1. Germline CDR1 reads WNHNN; CDR2 reads SYGVQD (reference sequence). CDR3 length: 13 amino acids. V trimming: 8 bases; J trimming: 8 bases; junction bases outside the gene matches: 7. Written as DNA, the CDR3 is TGCGCCAGCGGGTCGACAGGGGACGAAAAACTGTTTTTT. The encoded protein is CASGSTGDEKLFF.

The chain links TRBV6-5 to TRBJ1-2; D is undetermined. V lost 2 bases and J 8 bases, leaving 9 bases between the germline ends. The germline V gene has CDR1 MNHEY and CDR2 SVGAGI. This CDR3 has 12 amino acids. The CDR3 region has the DNA TGTGCCAGCAGTTACATAGGAGGCGGCTACACCTTC. This translates into CASSYIGGGYTF.

This clone was counted once. J is TRBJ2-1 and V is TRBV7-2; 10 positions agree with TRBD2. The CDR3 has 16 amino acids. CDR1 and CDR2 (germline): SGHTA, FQGNSA. Losses at the gene ends were 5 bases for V and 9 bases for J; bases not matched to a gene: 13. The chain's CDR3 is CASSPRLAGAVSEQFF. CDR3 bases: TGTGCCAGCAGCCCCCGCCTAGCGGGGGCAGTCTCTGAGCAGTTCTTC.

The V call is TRBV24-1, the J call TRBJ1-2, with 11 positions matching TRBD1. Germline CDR1 is KGHDR and CDR2 is SFDVKD. Germline trimming cut 9 bases from V and 7 bases from J; bases unmatched to any gene: 6. The CDR3 runs 13 residues. CDR3 region: CATSGQGAGGYTF. The CDR3 nucleotides read TGTGCCACCTCAGGACAGGGGGCTGGTGGCTACACCTTC.

This clone appeared a single time. The chain is built from TRBV7-3 and TRBJ1-1; 8 bases are a match to TRBD1. The CDR3 length is 14 residues. The junction had 6 bases not matched to a gene; V was cut back by 6 bases and J by 3 bases. Germline loops: CDR1 SGHTA, CDR2 FQGTGA. The CDR3 sequence: CASSRTGLDTEAFF. In DNA, the CDR3 is TGTGCCAGCAGTAGGACAGGGTTGGACACTGAAGCTTTCTTT.

The chain uses TRBV7-2 and TRBJ1-5; D gene unclear. From germline, CDR1 is SGHTA and CDR2 FQGNSA. The CDR3 spans 15 residues. Trimming removed 1 base from V and 1 base from J, with 8 bases in between. CDR3 region: CASSLVTGSNQPQHF. DNA of the CDR3: TGTGCCAGCAGCTTAGTGACGGGGAGCAATCAGCCCCAGCATTTT.

The CDR3 DNA sequence: TGTGCCAGCAGTGAGGACAGACTAAATGAAAAACTGTTTTTT. Protein: CASSEDRLNEKLFF. The rearrangement links TRBV6-1 to TRBJ1-4; D is perhaps TRBD1 (6 bases). Germline V CDR1 and CDR2: MNHNS, SASEGT. The CDR3 is 14 amino acids. V lost 3 bases and J lost 5, with 10 bases in between.